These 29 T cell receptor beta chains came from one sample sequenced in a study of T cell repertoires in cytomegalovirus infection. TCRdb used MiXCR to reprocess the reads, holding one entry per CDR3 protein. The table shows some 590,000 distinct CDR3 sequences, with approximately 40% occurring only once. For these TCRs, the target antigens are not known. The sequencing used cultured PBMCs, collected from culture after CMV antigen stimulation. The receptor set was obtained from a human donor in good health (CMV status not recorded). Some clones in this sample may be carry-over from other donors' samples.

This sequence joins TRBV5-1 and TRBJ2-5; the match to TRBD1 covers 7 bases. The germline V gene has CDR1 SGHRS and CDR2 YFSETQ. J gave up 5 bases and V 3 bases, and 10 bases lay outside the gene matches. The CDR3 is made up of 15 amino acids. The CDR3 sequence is CASSSRQGREETQYF. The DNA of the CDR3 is TGCGCCAGCAGCTCCCGACAGGGTCGCGAGGAGACCCAGTACTTC.

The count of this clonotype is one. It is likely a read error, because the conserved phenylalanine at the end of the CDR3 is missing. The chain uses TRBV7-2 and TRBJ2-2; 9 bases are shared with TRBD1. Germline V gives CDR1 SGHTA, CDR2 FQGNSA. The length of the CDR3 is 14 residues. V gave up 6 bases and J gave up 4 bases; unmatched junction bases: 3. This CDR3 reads CASRGQGGTGELFV. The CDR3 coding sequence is TGTGCCAGCAGGGGACAGGGTGGCACCGGGGAGCTGTTTGTT.

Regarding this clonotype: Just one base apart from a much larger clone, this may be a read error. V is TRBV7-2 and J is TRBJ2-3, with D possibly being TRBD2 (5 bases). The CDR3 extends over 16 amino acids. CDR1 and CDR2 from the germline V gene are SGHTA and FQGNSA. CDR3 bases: TGTGCCATCAGCTTATTCTCCGGGGAGAGCACAGATACGCAGTATTTT. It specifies CAISLFSGESTDTQYF. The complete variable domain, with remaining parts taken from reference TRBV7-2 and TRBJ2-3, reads GAGVSQSPSNKVTEKGKDVELRCDPISGHTALYWYRQSLGQGLEFLIYFQGNSAPDKSGLPSDRFSAERTGGSVSTLTIQRTQQEDSAVYLCAISLFSGESTDTQYFGPGTRLTVL.

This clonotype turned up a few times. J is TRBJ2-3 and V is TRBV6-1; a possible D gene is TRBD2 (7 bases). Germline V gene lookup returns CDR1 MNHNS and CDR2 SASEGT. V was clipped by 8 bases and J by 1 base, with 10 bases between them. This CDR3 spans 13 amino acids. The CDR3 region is CASGEGGTDTQYF. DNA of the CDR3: TGTGCCAGCGGGGAGGGGGGCACAGATACGCAGTATTTT.

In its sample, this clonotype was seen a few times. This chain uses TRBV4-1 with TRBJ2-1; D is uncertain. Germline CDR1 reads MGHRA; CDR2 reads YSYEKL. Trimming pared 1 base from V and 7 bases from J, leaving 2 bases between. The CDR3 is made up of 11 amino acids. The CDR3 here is CASSQVNEQFF. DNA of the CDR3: TGCGCCAGCAGCCAAGTGAATGAGCAGTTCTTC.

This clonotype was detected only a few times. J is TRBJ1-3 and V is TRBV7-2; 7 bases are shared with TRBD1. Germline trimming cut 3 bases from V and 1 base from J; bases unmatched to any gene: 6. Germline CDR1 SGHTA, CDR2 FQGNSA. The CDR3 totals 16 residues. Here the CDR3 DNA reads TGTGCCAGCAGCTTGACCGCGACAGGGTCTGGAAACACCATATATTTT. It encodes CASSLTATGSGNTIYF. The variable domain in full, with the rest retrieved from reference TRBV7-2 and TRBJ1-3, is GAGVSQSPSNKVTEKGKDVELRCDPISGHTALYWYRQSLGQGLEFLIYFQGNSAPDKSGLPSDRFSAERTGGSVSTLTIQRTQQEDSAVYLCASSLTATGSGNTIYFGEGSWLTVV.

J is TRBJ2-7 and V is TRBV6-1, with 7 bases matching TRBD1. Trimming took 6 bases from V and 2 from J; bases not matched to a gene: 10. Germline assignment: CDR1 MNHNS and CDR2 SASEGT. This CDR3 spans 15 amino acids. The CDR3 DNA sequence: TGTGCCAGCAGGAGAGGGACAGCCCTTACCTACGAGCAGTACTTC. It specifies CASRRGTALTYEQYF.

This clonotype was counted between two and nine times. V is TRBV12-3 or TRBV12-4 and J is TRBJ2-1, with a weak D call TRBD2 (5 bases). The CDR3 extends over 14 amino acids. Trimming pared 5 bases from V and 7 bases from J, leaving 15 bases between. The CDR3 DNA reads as TGTGCCAGCAGTCCGTTGGGCCGGGGAAATGAGCAGTTCTTC. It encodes CASSPLGRGNEQFF.

The CDR3 loop is CASSQDETSYEQYF. CDR3 nucleotide sequence: TGCGCCAGCAGCCAAGATGAGACAAGCTACGAGCAGTACTTC. The J gene is TRBJ2-7, the V gene TRBV4-3; D ambiguous. This CDR3 comprises 14 residues. Germline assignment: CDR1 LGHNA and CDR2 YSLEER. V lost 0 bases to trimming and J lost 3 bases, with 9 bases between them.

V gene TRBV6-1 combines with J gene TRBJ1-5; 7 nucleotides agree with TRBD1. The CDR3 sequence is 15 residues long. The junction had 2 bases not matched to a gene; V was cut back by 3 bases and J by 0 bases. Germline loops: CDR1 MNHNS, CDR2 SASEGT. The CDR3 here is CASSDGTDSNQPQHF. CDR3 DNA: TGTGCCAGCAGTGATGGGACAGATAGCAATCAGCCCCAGCATTTT.

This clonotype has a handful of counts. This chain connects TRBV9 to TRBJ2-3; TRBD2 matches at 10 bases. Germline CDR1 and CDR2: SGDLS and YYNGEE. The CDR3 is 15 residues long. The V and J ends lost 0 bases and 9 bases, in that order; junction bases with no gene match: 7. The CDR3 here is CASSVGALAGDTQYF. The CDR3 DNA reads TGTGCCAGCAGCGTAGGGGCCCTAGCGGGGGACACGCAGTATTTT.

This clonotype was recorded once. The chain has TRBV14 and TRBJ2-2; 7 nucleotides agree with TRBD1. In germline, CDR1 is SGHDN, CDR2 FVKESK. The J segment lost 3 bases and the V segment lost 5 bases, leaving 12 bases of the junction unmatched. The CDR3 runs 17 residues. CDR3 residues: CASSAPTWQGDTGELFF. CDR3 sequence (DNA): TGTGCCAGCAGCGCTCCGACGTGGCAGGGGGACACCGGGGAGCTGTTTTTT. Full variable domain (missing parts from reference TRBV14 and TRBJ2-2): EAGVTQFPSHSVIEKGQTVTLRCDPISGHDNLYWYRRVMGKEIKFLLHFVKESKQDESGMPNNRFLAERTGGTYSTLKVQPAELEDSGVYFCASSAPTWQGDTGELFFGEGSRLTVL.

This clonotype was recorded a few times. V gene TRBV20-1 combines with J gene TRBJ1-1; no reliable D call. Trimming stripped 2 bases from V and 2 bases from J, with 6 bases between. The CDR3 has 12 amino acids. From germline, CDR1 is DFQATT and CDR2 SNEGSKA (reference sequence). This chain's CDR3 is CSARRRNTEAFF. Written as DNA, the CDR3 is TGCAGTGCTAGACGACGAAACACTGAAGCTTTCTTT.

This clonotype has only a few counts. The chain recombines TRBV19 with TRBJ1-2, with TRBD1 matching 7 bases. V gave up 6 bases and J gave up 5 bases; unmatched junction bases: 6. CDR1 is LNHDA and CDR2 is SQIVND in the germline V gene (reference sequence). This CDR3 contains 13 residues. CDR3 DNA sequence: TGTGCCAGTAGGACCCGGGACAGATATGGCTACACCTTC. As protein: CASRTRDRYGYTF.

The chain's CDR3 is CASSQGYYEQYF. The CDR3 DNA is TGTGCCAGCAGCCAAGGATATTACGAGCAGTACTTC. V usage is TRBV7-9 and J usage is TRBJ2-7; D gene unclear. Trimming took off 5 bases at V and 4 bases at J, with 9 bases between the two ends. The CDR3 covers 12 residues. Germline CDR1 SEHNR, CDR2 FQNEAQ (reference sequence).

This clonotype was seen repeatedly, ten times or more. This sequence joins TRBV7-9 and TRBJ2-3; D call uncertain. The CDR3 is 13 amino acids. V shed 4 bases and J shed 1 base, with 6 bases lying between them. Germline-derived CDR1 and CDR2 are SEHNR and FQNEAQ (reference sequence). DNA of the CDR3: TGTGCCAGCAGCTCCTCGGGCACAGATACGCAGTATTTT. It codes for CASSSSGTDTQYF.

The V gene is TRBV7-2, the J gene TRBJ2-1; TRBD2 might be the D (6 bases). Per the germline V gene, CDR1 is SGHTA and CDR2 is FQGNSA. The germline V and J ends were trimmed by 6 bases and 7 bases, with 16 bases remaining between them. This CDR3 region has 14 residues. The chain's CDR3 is CASSHDRLVNEQFF. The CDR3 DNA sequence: TGTGCCAGCAGTCACGATAGACTAGTTAATGAGCAGTTCTTC.

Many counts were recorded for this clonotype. As DNA, the CDR3 is TGTGCCAGCAGCCGGGGCCCAACCGAGTATTTT. Translating it yields CASSRGPTEYF. The V and J genes are TRBV7-2 and TRBJ2-3, with D perhaps TRBD1 or TRBD2 (5 bases each). The CDR3 sequence is 11 residues long. The germline gives CDR1 SGHTA, CDR2 FQGNSA. The V and J ends lost 5 bases and 13 bases respectively, with 13 bases between them.

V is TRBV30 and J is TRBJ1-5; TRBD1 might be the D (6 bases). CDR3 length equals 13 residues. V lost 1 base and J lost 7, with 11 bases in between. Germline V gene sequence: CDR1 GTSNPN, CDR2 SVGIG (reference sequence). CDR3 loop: CAWSDREGQPQHF. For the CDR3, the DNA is TGTGCCTGGAGTGACAGGGAGGGCCAGCCCCAGCATTTT.

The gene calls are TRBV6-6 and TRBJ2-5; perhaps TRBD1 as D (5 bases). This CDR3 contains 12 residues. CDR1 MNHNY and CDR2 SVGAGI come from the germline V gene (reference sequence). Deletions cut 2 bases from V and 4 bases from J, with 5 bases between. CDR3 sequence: CASSYQGETQYF. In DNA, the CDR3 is TGTGCCAGCAGTTACCAGGGAGAGACCCAGTACTTC.

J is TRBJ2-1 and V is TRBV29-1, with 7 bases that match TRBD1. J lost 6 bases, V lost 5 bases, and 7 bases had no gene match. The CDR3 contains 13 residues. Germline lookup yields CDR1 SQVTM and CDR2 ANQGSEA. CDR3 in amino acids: CSVLKDRFNEQFF. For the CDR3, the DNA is TGCAGCGTTCTAAAGGACAGGTTCAATGAGCAGTTCTTC.

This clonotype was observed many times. The CDR3 is CASSLSSAASRNTEAFF. The CDR3 DNA is TGTGCCAGCAGCCTCTCATCGGCTGCTAGTAGGAACACTGAAGCTTTCTTT. This chain links TRBV7-2 with TRBJ1-1, with D uncertain. Deletions cut 5 bases from V and 1 base from J, with 20 bases between. Germline lookup yields CDR1 SGHTA and CDR2 FQGNSA. The CDR3 runs 17 residues.

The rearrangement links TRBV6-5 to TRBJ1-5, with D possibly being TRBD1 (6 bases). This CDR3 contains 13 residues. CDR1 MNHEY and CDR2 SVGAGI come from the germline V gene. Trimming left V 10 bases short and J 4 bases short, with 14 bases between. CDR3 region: CATCRTVNQPQHF. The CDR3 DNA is TGTGCCACCTGCCGGACAGTTAATCAGCCCCAGCATTTT.

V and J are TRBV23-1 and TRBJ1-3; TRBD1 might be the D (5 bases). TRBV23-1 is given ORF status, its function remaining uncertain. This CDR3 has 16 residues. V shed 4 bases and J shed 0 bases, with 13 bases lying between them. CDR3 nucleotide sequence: TGCGCCAGCAGTCTAACGGACATGAGCTCTGGAAACACCATATATTTT. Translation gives CASSLTDMSSGNTIYF.

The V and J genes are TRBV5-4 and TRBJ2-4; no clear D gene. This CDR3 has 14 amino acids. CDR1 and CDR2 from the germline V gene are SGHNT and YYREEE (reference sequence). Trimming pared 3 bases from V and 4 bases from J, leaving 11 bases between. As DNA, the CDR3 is TGTGCCAGCAGCTCACTCGCGAATAAAAACATTCAGTACTTC. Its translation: CASSSLANKNIQYF.

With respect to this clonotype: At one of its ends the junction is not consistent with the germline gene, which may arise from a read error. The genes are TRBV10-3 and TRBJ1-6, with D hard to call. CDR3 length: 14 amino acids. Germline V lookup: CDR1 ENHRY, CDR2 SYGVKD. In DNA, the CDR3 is TGTGCCATCGGTGATGGGGAAGTTAACTCACCCCTCCACTTT. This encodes CAIGDGEVNSPLHF.

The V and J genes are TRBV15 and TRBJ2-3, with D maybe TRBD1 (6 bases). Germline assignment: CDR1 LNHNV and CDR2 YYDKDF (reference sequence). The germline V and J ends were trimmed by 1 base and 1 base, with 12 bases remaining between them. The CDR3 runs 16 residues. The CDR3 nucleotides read TGTGCCACCAGCAGAGGGCTGGGGGCTGGCACAGATACGCAGTATTTT. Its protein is CATSRGLGAGTDTQYF.

Here the CDR3 reads CASGEPGTPGKLFF. DNA for the CDR3: TGTGCCAGCGGGGAGCCCGGGACACCAGGAAAACTGTTTTTT. V and J are TRBV6-5 and TRBJ1-4, with a tentative D call TRBD1 (6 bases). In germline, CDR1 is MNHEY, CDR2 SVGAGI. This CDR3 is 14 amino acids long. Trimming pared 8 bases from V and 10 bases from J, leaving 20 bases between.

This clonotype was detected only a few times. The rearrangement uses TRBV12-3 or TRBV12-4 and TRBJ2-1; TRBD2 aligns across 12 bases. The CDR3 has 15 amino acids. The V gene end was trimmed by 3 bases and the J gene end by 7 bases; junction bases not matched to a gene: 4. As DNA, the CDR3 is TGTGCCAGCAGTTTTCGACTAGCGGGAGTTAATGAGCAGTTCTTC. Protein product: CASSFRLAGVNEQFF.